These T cell receptor beta chains were read from a single sample in a study of monozygotic twins with inflammatory bowel disease. TCRdb reprocessed the 5' RACE reads and reports one entry per CDR3 protein, with no DNA. The listing contains approximately 330,000 distinct CDR3 sequences. Material: blood. These receptors all stem from a human donor with ulcerative colitis or Crohn's disease, or a healthy co-twin of an affected twin (not recorded which). Both conserved end residues are part of each CDR3. The order of the fields is J gene, V gene, CDR3 protein.

TRBJ2-7	TRBV7-2	CASSLSSGGAGEQYF
TRBJ2-5	TRBV5-1	CASSLEGRETQYF
TRBJ2-1	TRBV24-1	CATSDHRRNEQFF
TRBJ2-5	TRBV7-9	CAIGLRPQETQYF
TRBJ2-3	TRBV20-1	CSARDLTTQYF
TRBJ2-7	TRBV7-9	CASRRTSSYEQYF
TRBJ2-7	TRBV2	CASSRTSGALYEQYF
TRBJ2-3	TRBV4-1	CASSQEGSDTQYF
TRBJ2-7	TRBV7-9	CASALGLNDYEQYF
TRBJ1-1	TRBV5-1	CASSVGTAGNTEAFF
TRBJ1-3	TRBV12-3/TRBV12-4	CASSPTQGFSGNTIYF
TRBJ2-6	TRBV12-3/TRBV12-4	CASSQGGSLNVLTF
TRBJ2-7	TRBV20-1	CSAKFQGNFHEQYF
TRBJ2-3	TRBV7-7	CASSASTSGGAHTQYF
TRBJ1-3	TRBV30	CAWSTQGAFSGNTIYF
TRBJ1-1	TRBV30	CAWQQGTEAFF
TRBJ1-5	TRBV28	CATKRTGGLSNQPQHF
TRBJ2-7	TRBV4-1	CASSFGGPGQQGYEQYF
TRBJ2-1	TRBV20-1	CSARPISGRAAYNEQFF
TRBJ1-4	TRBV18	CASSTPRDRNEKLFF
TRBJ1-4	TRBV29-1	CSVGEGREKLFF
TRBJ2-5	TRBV7-2	CASNPELGRLKTQYF
TRBJ1-6	TRBV7-3	CASGTGGDSPLHF